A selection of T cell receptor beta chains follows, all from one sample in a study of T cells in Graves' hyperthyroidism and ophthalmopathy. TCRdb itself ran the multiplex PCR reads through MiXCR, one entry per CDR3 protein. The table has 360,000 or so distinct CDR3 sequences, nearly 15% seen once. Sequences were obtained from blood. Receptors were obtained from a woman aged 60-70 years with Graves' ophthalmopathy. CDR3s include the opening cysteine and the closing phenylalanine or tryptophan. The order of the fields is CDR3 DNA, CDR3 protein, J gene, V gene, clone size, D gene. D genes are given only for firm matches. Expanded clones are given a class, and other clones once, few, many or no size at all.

cdr3_nt: TGTGCCATCAGTCAGCCGGGACTAGCGGTTGCCGAGCAGTTCTTC
cdr3_aa: CAISQPGLAVAEQFF
j_call: TRBJ2-1
v_call: TRBV10-3
clone_size: .
d_call: TRBD2

cdr3_nt: TGCAGTGCTAGCGACGGACTAGCGGGCCTCTCCTACGAGCAGTACTTC
cdr3_aa: CSASDGLAGLSYEQYF
j_call: TRBJ2-7
v_call: TRBV20-1
clone_size: .
d_call: TRBD2

cdr3_nt: TGTGCCAGCAGCGAAAACAGGGGTGTTGCTTCACCCCTCCACTTT
cdr3_aa: CASSENRGVASPLHF
j_call: TRBJ1-6
v_call: TRBV5-6
clone_size: few
d_call: TRBD1

cdr3_nt: TGTGCCAGTAGTAGGGAAGCGGGAGGGACCTACAATGAGCAGTTCTTC
cdr3_aa: CASSREAGGTYNEQFF
j_call: TRBJ2-1
v_call: TRBV19
clone_size: .
d_call: TRBD2

cdr3_nt: TGTGCCAGCAGCATGGGACAGTCACCTAACATTCAGTACTTC
cdr3_aa: CASSMGQSPNIQYF
j_call: TRBJ2-4
v_call: TRBV7-3
clone_size: many
d_call: TRBD1

cdr3_nt: TGTGCCAGCAGCATAACGCAGGGAAGTGCAGATACGCAGTATTTT
cdr3_aa: CASSITQGSADTQYF
j_call: TRBJ2-3
v_call: TRBV11-1
clone_size: many
d_call: .

cdr3_nt: TGTGCCAGCAGTAGTCCGCACCGAAGACTAGCGGAGATCTACGAGCAGTACTTC
cdr3_aa: CASSSPHRRLAEIYEQYF
j_call: TRBJ2-7
v_call: TRBV28
clone_size: many
d_call: TRBD2

cdr3_nt: TGCGCCAGCAGCCAAGAGGGTGGCGCGGCGAACACCGGGGAGCTGTTTTTT
cdr3_aa: CASSQEGGAANTGELFF
j_call: TRBJ2-2
v_call: TRBV4-1
clone_size: few
d_call: .

cdr3_nt: TGCAGCGTTGGGTTTGGGAGGGGAAGATCCTACGAGCAGTACTTC
cdr3_aa: CSVGFGRGRSYEQYF
j_call: TRBJ2-7
v_call: TRBV29-1
clone_size: few
d_call: TRBD2

cdr3_nt: TGTGCCAGCAGTTACTCGTTGGACAGCGCCTACGAGCAGTACTTC
cdr3_aa: CASSYSLDSAYEQYF
j_call: TRBJ2-7
v_call: TRBV6-5
clone_size: many
d_call: .

cdr3_nt: TGTGCCAGCAGTACGGGACTAGCGGGAGGTCACAATGAGCAGTTCTTC
cdr3_aa: CASSTGLAGGHNEQFF
j_call: TRBJ2-1
v_call: TRBV6-1
clone_size: many
d_call: TRBD2

cdr3_nt: TGCAGCGGGGGGGACAGATGGAACACTGAAGCTTTCTTT
cdr3_aa: CSGGDRWNTEAFF
j_call: TRBJ1-1
v_call: TRBV29-1
clone_size: many
d_call: TRBD1

cdr3_nt: TGTGCCAGCAGCCCCACCCAGGGGGGCAACGAGCAGTACTTC
cdr3_aa: CASSPTQGGNEQYF
j_call: TRBJ2-7
v_call: TRBV27
clone_size: .
d_call: .

cdr3_nt: TGTGCCCCCACGAAATTGACCCCAGTACGACAGGACCTTACGAACACCGGGGAGCTGTTTTTT
cdr3_aa: CAPTKLTPVRQDLTNTGELFF
j_call: TRBJ2-2
v_call: TRBV10-3
clone_size: .
d_call: .

cdr3_nt: TGTGCCTGGAGTGTAAACAGGGGGGCCTACGAGCAGTACTTC
cdr3_aa: CAWSVNRGAYEQYF
j_call: TRBJ2-7
v_call: TRBV30
clone_size: many
d_call: TRBD1

cdr3_nt: TGTGCCAGCAGCCCCCCACCCGGACTAGCGGGAGCGAATGAGCAGTTCTTC
cdr3_aa: CASSPPPGLAGANEQFF
j_call: TRBJ2-1
v_call: TRBV7-9
clone_size: many
d_call: TRBD2

cdr3_nt: TGTGCCACCTACCTTTCCCAGTACTTC
cdr3_aa: CATYLSQYF
j_call: TRBJ2-5
v_call: TRBV6-1
clone_size: .
d_call: .

cdr3_nt: TGCAGTGCGCCTACCCGAGCGAGGATCCAAGAGACCCAGTACTTC
cdr3_aa: CSAPTRARIQETQYF
j_call: TRBJ2-5
v_call: TRBV20-1
clone_size: .
d_call: .

cdr3_nt: TGTGCCAGCAGCCAGCAGGGTTCCACTCTCGAGCAGTACTTC
cdr3_aa: CASSQQGSTLEQYF
j_call: TRBJ2-7
v_call: TRBV3-1
clone_size: many
d_call: .

cdr3_nt: TGCGCCAGCAGGCGGGGAGGACGGGAGATAAGCACAGATACGCAGTATTTT
cdr3_aa: CASRRGGREISTDTQYF
j_call: TRBJ2-3
v_call: TRBV5-1
clone_size: many
d_call: .

cdr3_nt: TGCAGTGCTAGTCGGGGAATGAACACCGGGGAGCTGTTTTTT
cdr3_aa: CSASRGMNTGELFF
j_call: TRBJ2-2
v_call: TRBV20-1
clone_size: .
d_call: .

cdr3_nt: TGCAGTGCTAGAGCAGCGTACCAAGAGACCCAGTACTTC
cdr3_aa: CSARAAYQETQYF
j_call: TRBJ2-5
v_call: TRBV20-1
clone_size: .
d_call: .

cdr3_nt: TGTGCCAGCATCGGACTAGCGAACAATGAGCAGTTCTTC
cdr3_aa: CASIGLANNEQFF
j_call: TRBJ2-1
v_call: TRBV2
clone_size: many
d_call: TRBD2

cdr3_nt: TGCAGCGTTGACAGTTGGGCTAGCGGGAGGACTCAAGAGACCCAGTACTTC
cdr3_aa: CSVDSWASGRTQETQYF
j_call: TRBJ2-5
v_call: TRBV29-1
clone_size: few
d_call: TRBD2

cdr3_nt: TGTGCCAGCAGCTTAGCCAGGGAGTATAATTCACCCCTCCACTTT
cdr3_aa: CASSLAREYNSPLHF
j_call: TRBJ1-6
v_call: TRBV7-2
clone_size: many
d_call: .

cdr3_nt: TGCGCCAGCAGCCGGCTAGAGGACACCGGGGAGCTGTTTTTT
cdr3_aa: CASSRLEDTGELFF
j_call: TRBJ2-2
v_call: TRBV5-1
clone_size: .
d_call: .

cdr3_nt: TGTGCCAGCAGCGCAGGGGGCTCCTATAATTCACCCCTCCACTTT
cdr3_aa: CASSAGGSYNSPLHF
j_call: TRBJ1-6
v_call: TRBV9
clone_size: .
d_call: TRBD1

cdr3_nt: TGTGCCAGCAGTTTAAACCCCGGAGGGCCCTACGAGCAGTACTTC
cdr3_aa: CASSLNPGGPYEQYF
j_call: TRBJ2-7
v_call: TRBV27
clone_size: few
d_call: .

cdr3_nt: TGTGCCACCAGTGATGGGGGACACCAAGAGACCCAGTACTTC
cdr3_aa: CATSDGGHQETQYF
j_call: TRBJ2-5
v_call: TRBV24-1
clone_size: few
d_call: .

cdr3_nt: TGTGCCAGTAGTACGACTAGCGAGATCTACAATGAGCAGTTCTTC
cdr3_aa: CASSTTSEIYNEQFF
j_call: TRBJ2-1
v_call: TRBV19
clone_size: few
d_call: TRBD2

cdr3_nt: TGTGCCAGCAGCTCCAGGGGTAGCGGTGAAGCTTTCTTT
cdr3_aa: CASSSRGSGEAFF
j_call: TRBJ1-1
v_call: TRBV11-3
clone_size: many
d_call: .

cdr3_nt: TGCAGTGCTATATACGGAGAAAACACCGGGGAGCTGTTTTTT
cdr3_aa: CSAIYGENTGELFF
j_call: TRBJ2-2
v_call: TRBV20-1
clone_size: many
d_call: .

cdr3_nt: TGTGCCAGCAGCCAAGAAGGCGGTATTGGGAGCAATCAGCCCCAGCATTTT
cdr3_aa: CASSQEGGIGSNQPQHF
j_call: TRBJ1-5
v_call: TRBV3-1
clone_size: many
d_call: .

cdr3_nt: TGTGCCAGCAGTTTTGGTAGGGAGAACACTGAAGCTTTCTTT
cdr3_aa: CASSFGRENTEAFF
j_call: TRBJ1-1
v_call: TRBV27
clone_size: many
d_call: .

cdr3_nt: TGTGCCAGTAGTATAAAACACCTAATGAACACTGAAGCTTTCTTT
cdr3_aa: CASSIKHLMNTEAFF
j_call: TRBJ1-1
v_call: TRBV19
clone_size: .
d_call: .

cdr3_nt: TGTGCCAGCAGCCGCAGTTGGGGGGTCAATCAGCCCCAGCATTTT
cdr3_aa: CASSRSWGVNQPQHF
j_call: TRBJ1-5
v_call: TRBV27
clone_size: .
d_call: .

cdr3_nt: TGCAGCGTTGAATCCCGGACGGATCCCTACAATGAGCAGTTCTTC
cdr3_aa: CSVESRTDPYNEQFF
j_call: TRBJ2-1
v_call: TRBV29-1
clone_size: once
d_call: .

cdr3_nt: TGTGCCAGCAGTTACTCTGGCGGGGCCCGGGCGTCGGGCGGGAGAACCTACGAGCAGTACTTC
cdr3_aa: CASSYSGGARASGGRTYEQYF
j_call: TRBJ2-7
v_call: TRBV6-5
clone_size: many
d_call: TRBD2

cdr3_nt: TGTGCCAGCAGCCTCCTGGCGGGGGAGGGAGACAATGAGCAGTTCTTC
cdr3_aa: CASSLLAGEGDNEQFF
j_call: TRBJ2-1
v_call: TRBV7-9
clone_size: few
d_call: TRBD2

cdr3_nt: TGCAGTGCAAAAAGGGACAGGGGGCGGATCAATCAGCCCCAGCATTTT
cdr3_aa: CSAKRDRGRINQPQHF
j_call: TRBJ1-5
v_call: TRBV20-1
clone_size: .
d_call: TRBD1

cdr3_nt: TGTGCCAGCAGCCTGGCTAGCGGAGAGAACACCGGGGAGCTGTTTTTT
cdr3_aa: CASSLASGENTGELFF
j_call: TRBJ2-2
v_call: TRBV3-1
clone_size: many
d_call: TRBD2

cdr3_nt: TGTGCCAGCAGTTTAAGGGAGGGGATCTATGGCTACACCTTC
cdr3_aa: CASSLREGIYGYTF
j_call: TRBJ1-2
v_call: TRBV27
clone_size: few
d_call: .

cdr3_nt: TGCGCCAGCAGCTTGGCTGGAGGGGTACGAACTAATGAAAAACTGTTTTTT
cdr3_aa: CASSLAGGVRTNEKLFF
j_call: TRBJ1-4
v_call: TRBV5-1
clone_size: once
d_call: .

cdr3_nt: TGTGCCAGCACTCTCAGAAGGGGGTCGTTCTACGAGCAGTACTTC
cdr3_aa: CASTLRRGSFYEQYF
j_call: TRBJ2-7
v_call: TRBV7-2
clone_size: .
d_call: .

cdr3_nt: TGTGCCAGCAGCCAAGAAAGGGGGCCGGGGACGCAGTATTTT
cdr3_aa: CASSQERGPGTQYF
j_call: TRBJ2-3
v_call: TRBV3-1
clone_size: few
d_call: TRBD1

cdr3_nt: TGTGCCAGCAACCCCGGGACTTCCTACGAGCAGTACTTC
cdr3_aa: CASNPGTSYEQYF
j_call: TRBJ2-7
v_call: TRBV2
clone_size: .
d_call: .

cdr3_nt: TGTGCCAGCAGTTCGGCTTTTGACAGGGCCTTTGGAGGCTACACCTTC
cdr3_aa: CASSSAFDRAFGGYTF
j_call: TRBJ1-2
v_call: TRBV28
clone_size: many
d_call: TRBD1

cdr3_nt: TGTGCCAGCAGCTTACCGGGGCGGACCTACGAGCAGTACTTC
cdr3_aa: CASSLPGRTYEQYF
j_call: TRBJ2-7
v_call: TRBV7-2
clone_size: many
d_call: .

cdr3_nt: TGTGCCATCAGTGAGCCCGGACTAGCGGCAGGGCTCAGCACAGATACGCAGTATTTT
cdr3_aa: CAISEPGLAAGLSTDTQYF
j_call: TRBJ2-3
v_call: TRBV10-3
clone_size: .
d_call: TRBD2

cdr3_nt: TGTGCCTGGAGTCCGGGACTAGCGGCTACGAACACCGGGGAGCTGTTTTTT
cdr3_aa: CAWSPGLAATNTGELFF
j_call: TRBJ2-2
v_call: TRBV30
clone_size: .
d_call: TRBD2

cdr3_nt: TGTGCCAGCAGTCCTCAGGGTTCCCCAGATACGCAGTATTTT
cdr3_aa: CASSPQGSPDTQYF
j_call: TRBJ2-3
v_call: TRBV2
clone_size: many
d_call: .

cdr3_nt: TGCGCCAGCAGGGGACATATGGTCAATGAGCAGTTCTTC
cdr3_aa: CASRGHMVNEQFF
j_call: TRBJ2-1
v_call: TRBV5-1
clone_size: few
d_call: .

cdr3_nt: TGTGCCAGCAGTTTAGCCCTGGGTCAGACCTACGAGCAGTACTTC
cdr3_aa: CASSLALGQTYEQYF
j_call: TRBJ2-7
v_call: TRBV27
clone_size: many
d_call: .

cdr3_nt: TGTGCCAGCAGCGATAGCGGGAGGACCGGGGAGCTGTTTTTT
cdr3_aa: CASSDSGRTGELFF
j_call: TRBJ2-2
v_call: TRBV9
clone_size: .
d_call: TRBD2

cdr3_nt: TGTGCCAGCAGCCAATTAAGCGGGAGCTCCTACGAGCAGTACTTC
cdr3_aa: CASSQLSGSSYEQYF
j_call: TRBJ2-7
v_call: TRBV3-1
clone_size: many
d_call: TRBD2